The following is a TCR beta chain sequence with its context. The record originates from a study of blood T cell repertoires in COVID-19. Study background: T cells, B-cell-depleted T cells, or PBMCs supplied cDNA or gDNA.

Original processing notes: Reference gene primer amplification gave estimated nucleated cell counts. Produced via immunoSEQ multiplex PCR; TCRdb's table is partial and in-frame only. V, J and clone size are those of that table, while D and trimming were read from the DNA. The sample shows around 63,000 clones, roughly 72% of them seen only once. The Seattle site enrolled patients during active infection and followed them longitudinally. The ends lost 3 bases at V and 6 bases at J; junction bases unmatched: 3. CDR1 and CDR2 from the germline V gene are SGHTA and FQGTGA. The CDR3 length is 14 residues. Sequences were obtained from peripheral blood. The sequence was obtained from a woman in her 70s with COVID-19, enrolled during active disease. This chain connects TRBV7-3 to TRBJ2-2; 8 bases align to TRBD1. The CDR3 here is CASSLTGVAGELFF. The CDR3 DNA reads TGTGCCAGCAGCTTGACAGGGGTGGCCGGGGAGCTGTTTTTT.